Presented here are 16 T cell receptor beta chains from one specimen sequenced in a study of cytomegalovirus exposure and HLA in healthy donors. Primers included in the PCR were 60 Vbeta and 13 Jbeta primers. Only in-frame clones appear in the TCRdb table, and some are missing; sequencing was by immunoSEQ multiplex PCR. The table includes roughly 200,000 clones, around 90% detected once. Specimen: PBMCs. The origin of the receptors is a boy between 2 and 15 years old in good health and CMV-seronegative.

The CDR3 region is CSVVGGTSTDTQYF. The CDR3 region has the DNA TGCAGCGTTGTAGGAGGGACCTCCACAGATACGCAGTATTTT. The chain employs TRBV29-1 and TRBJ2-3, with D perhaps matching TRBD2 (6 bases). This CDR3 region has 14 residues. V lost 4 bases and J 2 bases, leaving 13 bases between the germline ends. CDR1 is SQVTM and CDR2 is ANQGSEA in the germline V gene.

The chain is built from TRBV27 and TRBJ1-4, with TRBD1 matching 8 bases. This CDR3 has 16 residues. V dropped 2 bases and J dropped 5; count of bases not matched to a gene: 7. Per the germline V gene, CDR1 is MNHEY and CDR2 is SMNVEV (reference sequence). The CDR3 sequence: CASSLRVGTGNEKLFF. The DNA of the CDR3 is TGTGCCAGCAGTTTAAGGGTCGGGACAGGAAATGAAAAACTGTTTTTT. Full variable domain (remainder filled in from reference TRBV27 and TRBJ1-4): EAQVTQNPRYLITVTGKKLTVTCSQNMNHEYMSWYRQDPGLGLRQIYYSMNVEVTDKGDVPEGYKVSRKEKRNFPLILESPSPNQTSLYFCASSLRVGTGNEKLFFGSGTQLSVL.

J is TRBJ1-1 and V is TRBV27; D ambiguous. Germline V lookup: CDR1 MNHEY, CDR2 SMNVEV (reference sequence). The CDR3 is 13 amino acids. The V gene lost 4 bases and the J gene lost 4 bases, with 10 bases spanning the gap. The CDR3 region is CASSSSSGTEAFF. The CDR3 DNA reads TGTGCCAGCAGTTCTAGTTCGGGCACTGAAGCTTTCTTT.

This chain links TRBV6-1 with TRBJ2-1, with 12 bases that match TRBD1. Germline CDR1 MNHNS, CDR2 SASEGT. The CDR3 spans 14 residues. V lost 7 bases to trimming and J lost 9 bases; unmatched junction nucleotides: 7. The CDR3 spells CASTRDRGRIEQFF. CDR3 DNA: TGTGCCAGCACAAGGGACAGGGGGCGGATTGAGCAGTTCTTC.

The chain joins TRBV29-1 to TRBJ1-5; D possibly corresponds to TRBD1 (5 bases). V was pared by 6 bases and J by 4 bases, with 13 bases between. Germline V lookup: CDR1 SQVTM, CDR2 ANQGSEA. This CDR3 region has 13 residues. In DNA form, the CDR3 reads TGCAGCGTGGGCCGGGACTCAAATCAGCCCCAGCATTTT. Encoded protein: CSVGRDSNQPQHF.

The chain employs TRBV30 and TRBJ2-3, with 7 bases matching TRBD1. CDR1 is GTSNPN and CDR2 is SVGIG in the germline V gene (reference sequence). This CDR3 is built from 14 residues. The junction had 10 bases not matched to a gene; V was cut back by 5 bases and J by 5 bases. The CDR3: CAWAPGTALDTQYF. The CDR3 DNA reads as TGTGCCTGGGCACCCGGGACAGCTTTAGATACGCAGTATTTT.

The chain uses TRBV6-5 and TRBJ2-7; the D gene is possibly TRBD1 (6 bases). V lost 4 bases to trimming and J lost 1 base, with 14 bases between them. Germline V CDR1 and CDR2: MNHEY, SVGAGI. This CDR3 has 15 amino acids. CDR3: CASSSTGTNSYEQYF. The CDR3 nucleotides are TGTGCCAGCAGTTCGACCGGGACAAATTCCTACGAGCAGTACTTC.

This clone was seen just once. This rearrangement joins TRBV30 to TRBJ1-6; TRBD1 matches 8 bases. V lost 4 bases, J lost 7 bases, and 3 bases stayed unmatched. CDR1 GTSNPN and CDR2 SVGIG come from the germline V gene (reference sequence). CDR3 size: 13 residues. DNA for the CDR3: TGTGCCTGGAAGGACAGGGTAAATTCACCCCTCCACTTT. This sequence encodes CAWKDRVNSPLHF.

J is TRBJ1-1 and V is TRBV9, with 7 bases matching TRBD1. This CDR3 spans 14 amino acids. V dropped 0 bases and J dropped 5; count of bases not matched to a gene: 4. Germline CDR1 reads SGDLS; CDR2 reads YYNGEE. CDR3 residues: CASSVATGRTEAFF. The CDR3 DNA sequence: TGTGCCAGCAGCGTAGCGACAGGGAGAACTGAAGCTTTCTTT.

The chain joins TRBV5-1 to TRBJ2-7, with 10 bases identical to TRBD2. From germline, CDR1 is SGHRS and CDR2 YFSETQ. There are 14 residues in the CDR3. After removal of 4 bases from V and 6 bases from J, the junction contained 7 bases not matched to a gene. Here the CDR3 DNA reads TGCGCCAGCAGCCCGAAAGCGGGAGGGGGCGAGCAGTACTTC. It codes for CASSPKAGGGEQYF.

The chain employs TRBV14 and TRBJ1-1; no clear D. V was cut by 3 bases and J by 12 bases, with 11 bases left in between. CDR3 length: 11 residues. Looked up from germline, CDR1 is SGHDN and CDR2 is FVKESK. This chain's CDR3 is CASSHATRTFF. The CDR3 DNA follows: TGTGCCAGCAGCCATGCGACAAGAACTTTCTTT.

This clone was counted between two and nine times. The chain links TRBV6-5 to TRBJ2-7; D is possibly TRBD2 (6 bases). CDR1 and CDR2 (germline): MNHEY, SVGAGI. The CDR3 is made up of 15 amino acids. The V gene lost 6 bases and the J gene lost 0 bases, with 15 bases spanning the gap. The CDR3 is CASSPVSSGSYEQYF. The CDR3 bases are TGTGCCAGCAGCCCCGTAAGTAGCGGCTCCTACGAGCAGTACTTC.

The genes are TRBV6-1 and TRBJ2-1; TRBD2 aligns across 10 bases. The V segment lost 6 bases and the J segment 10 bases; nucleotides outside the gene matches: 9. Per germline, CDR1 MNHNS and CDR2 SASEGT. This CDR3 is 14 amino acids long. CDR3 region: CASRALAGSSEQFF. The CDR3 region has the DNA TGTGCCAGCAGAGCACTAGCGGGAAGCAGCGAGCAGTTCTTC.

The chain recombines TRBV5-4 with TRBJ1-1, with D perhaps TRBD1 (5 bases). The length of the CDR3 is 15 residues. V lost 3 bases and J lost 1, with 13 bases in between. CDR1 is SGHNT, CDR2 YYREEE, per germline (reference sequence). The CDR3 reads CASSSPSGGNTEAFF. The CDR3 nucleotides read TGTGCCAGCAGCTCTCCCAGCGGGGGGAACACTGAAGCTTTCTTT.

V gene TRBV5-1 combines with J gene TRBJ2-5; D is uncertain. The length of the CDR3 is 14 residues. The V gene lost 0 bases and the J gene lost 4 bases, with 10 bases spanning the gap. Germline loops: CDR1 SGHRS, CDR2 YFSETQ. CDR3 region: CASSLGSRGETQYF. CDR3 DNA: TGCGCCAGCAGCTTGGGTAGTAGAGGAGAGACCCAGTACTTC.

The chain has TRBV5-1 and TRBJ2-5; 8 positions agree with TRBD2. V lost 2 bases, J lost 2 bases, and 11 bases stayed unmatched. Germline CDR1 reads SGHRS; CDR2 reads YFSETQ. The CDR3 totals 17 residues. In DNA form, the CDR3 reads TGCGCCAGCAGCTTTTCGGTTAGCGGGATTGAACAAGAGACCCAGTACTTC. Translation: CASSFSVSGIEQETQYF.